Listed here is a single TCR beta chain. The sample originates from a study of blood T cell repertoires in COVID-19. For the study at large: Samples taken during acute and convalescent COVID-19 were collected in the United States, Italy and Spain. Nucleic acid was either cDNA or gDNA, and it came from T cells, B-cell-depleted T cells, or PBMCs.

Per the study methods: The assay estimated nucleated cells by amplifying reference gene primers. Libraries were prepared by immunoSEQ multiplex PCR; TCRdb keeps only in-frame clonotypes and omits some of them. The V and J calls and the clone size are those of that table, but D and trimming were determined from the DNA. The sample yields about 100,000 clones, around four fifths seen once. With 3 bases clipped from V and 1 base from J, the junction kept 4 bases outside the gene matches. Germline V gives CDR1 SGHAT, CDR2 FQNNGV. The CDR3 covers 17 residues. V is TRBV11-2 and J is TRBJ2-2; TRBD2 matches 11 bases. The sequenced material came from peripheral blood. The origin of this receptor is a woman aged 70-85 years with acute or convalescent COVID-19. The DNA for the CDR3 is TGTGCCAGCAGCTTTCCGACTAGCGGGGTGAACACCGGGGAGCTGTTTTTT. Translated, it gives CASSFPTSGVNTGELFF.